This T cell receptor beta chain was identified in a study of identical twins. Only a few counts were recorded for this clonotype. The CDR3 has 16 residues. V dropped 5 bases and J dropped 4; count of bases not matched to a gene: 10. One entry per CDR3 protein results from TCRdb running MiXCR on the 5' RACE reads. The sample holds approximately 500,000 distinct CDR3 sequences, 13% to 15% seen once. This same sample was also part of a study on yellow fever vaccine responses in identical twins.

Sequencing was carried out using CD4+ T cells sorted from blood. The TCR comes from a woman between 18 and 29 years old in good health. The genes are TRBV12-3 or TRBV12-4 and TRBJ2-3; 9 bases fit TRBD2. The chain's CDR3 is CASSPQRGVNPDTQYF. The CDR3 coding sequence is TGTGCCAGCAGTCCTCAGCGGGGGGTCAACCCAGATACGCAGTATTTT.